This T cell receptor beta chain was obtained from a study of blood T cells in healthy people across ages. The use of a sample-barcoded 5' primer and a J-beta primer mix characterized a second PCR of about 7 to 12 cycles. TCRdb redid the calling of the 5' RACE reads with MiXCR, one entry per CDR3 protein. The sample has 1.5 million or so distinct CDR3 sequences; approximately 40% are singletons. Trimming removed 4 bases from V and 2 bases from J; junction bases left unmatched: 13. The CDR3 has 17 amino acids. Germline CDR1 is SGHRS and CDR2 is YFSETQ. In its sample, this clonotype was seen a few times.

The chain carries TRBV5-1 and TRBJ2-7; the match to TRBD1 covers 9 bases. The sample comprised blood. The source is a woman under 30 in good health. This CDR3 is CASSLDPPGQGAYEQYF. CDR3 bases: TGCGCCAGCAGCCTCGACCCTCCGGGACAGGGAGCCTACGAGCAGTACTTC. Combining the CDR3 with reference TRBV5-1 and TRBJ2-7 gives the whole variable domain KAGVTQTPRYLIKTRGQQVTLSCSPISGHRSVSWYQQTPGQGLQFLFEYFSETQRNKGNFPGRFSGRQFSNSRSEMNVSTLELGDSALYLCASSLDPPGQGAYEQYFGPGTRLTVT.